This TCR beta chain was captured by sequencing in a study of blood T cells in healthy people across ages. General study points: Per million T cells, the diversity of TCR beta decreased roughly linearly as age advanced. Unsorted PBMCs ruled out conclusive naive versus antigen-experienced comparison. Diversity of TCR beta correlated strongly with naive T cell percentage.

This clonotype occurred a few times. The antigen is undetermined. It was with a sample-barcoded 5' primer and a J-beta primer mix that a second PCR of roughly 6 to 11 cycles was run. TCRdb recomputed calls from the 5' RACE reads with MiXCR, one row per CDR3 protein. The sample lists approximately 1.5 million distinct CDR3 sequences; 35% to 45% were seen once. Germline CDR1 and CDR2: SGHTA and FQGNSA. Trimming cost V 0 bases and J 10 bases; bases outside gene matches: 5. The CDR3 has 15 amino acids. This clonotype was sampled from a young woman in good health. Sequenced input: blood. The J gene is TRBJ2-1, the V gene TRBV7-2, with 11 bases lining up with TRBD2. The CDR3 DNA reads TGTGCCAGCAGCTTAGCTAGCGGGGGGGCATGGGAGCAGTTCTTC. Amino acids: CASSLASGGAWEQFF.